The present TCR beta chain was sequenced within a study of cytomegalovirus exposure and HLA in healthy donors. Whole-study findings and limits: For TCR beta chains, V- and J-gene trimming was later linked to a missense DCLRE1C variant.

With respect to this clone: Its antigen is undetermined.

Use of 60 Vbeta and 13 Jbeta primers characterized the PCR. Clones were sequenced by immunoSEQ multiplex PCR, and TCRdb holds only the in-frame ones, with some missing. The sample data list some 130,000 clones. Sequencing used PBMCs. The clonotype comes from a man aged 18 to 30 in good health and CMV-seronegative.

CDR3 protein: CASSYSPGGNEQFF. CDR3 nucleotides: TGTGCCAGCAGTTACTCGCCAGGGGGGAATGAGCAGTTCTTC. The chain joins TRBV6-6 to TRBJ2-1; a possible D gene is TRBD1 (7 bases). V was shortened by 0 bases and J by 7 bases, with 10 bases between the two germline ends. The CDR3 loop spans 14 amino acids. Germline V gives CDR1 MNHNY, CDR2 SVGAGI (reference sequence).